This is a list of T cell receptor beta chains from one sample in a study of OX40 agonist ivuxolimab in advanced cancers. Assay used: immunoSEQ multiplex PCR; TCRdb lists only in-frame clones, some missing. The table shows more than 13,000 clones, with about 90% occurring only once. The source was CD4+ or CD8+ T cells sorted from blood, collected in a trial of the OX40 agonist ivuxolimab. These TCRs come from an adult with an advanced solid tumor such as melanoma, head and neck, liver or kidney cancer. Each CDR3 is given with its conserved first and last residue. The order of the fields is V gene, CDR3 length, D gene, CDR3 protein. A D gene is named only where the DNA matches it firmly.

v_call: TRBV4-1
cdr3_length: 16
d_call: -
cdr3_aa: CASSQLGASNTGELFF

v_call: TRBV5-4
cdr3_length: 13
d_call: -
cdr3_aa: CASSLDGTEKLFF

v_call: TRBV7-8
cdr3_length: 16
d_call: -
cdr3_aa: CASSLSVLSPNNEQFF

v_call: TRBV9
cdr3_length: 14
d_call: TRBD1
cdr3_aa: CASSAGQETYEQYF

v_call: TRBV7-9
cdr3_length: 17
d_call: -
cdr3_aa: CASSSTSTVLDYYGYTF

v_call: TRBV29-1
cdr3_length: 13
d_call: TRBD1
cdr3_aa: CSARDSIDYGYTF

v_call: TRBV4-3
cdr3_length: 15
d_call: -
cdr3_aa: CASSQAATGFIGYTF

v_call: TRBV5-4
cdr3_length: 14
d_call: TRBD2
cdr3_aa: CASSGSGGQETQYF

v_call: TRBV6-6
cdr3_length: 16
d_call: -
cdr3_aa: CASSYSGQGVGQPQHF

v_call: TRBV4-3
cdr3_length: 14
d_call: -
cdr3_aa: CASSQDPRGTEAFF

v_call: TRBV27
cdr3_length: 14
d_call: -
cdr3_aa: CASSLAGRNYGYTF

v_call: TRBV5-4
cdr3_length: 12
d_call: -
cdr3_aa: CASSLATYEQYF

v_call: TRBV7-8
cdr3_length: 16
d_call: -
cdr3_aa: CASSLGGAAGANVLTF

v_call: TRBV11-3
cdr3_length: 14
d_call: TRBD2
cdr3_aa: CASSLIGGGNEQFF

v_call: TRBV6-1
cdr3_length: 17
d_call: -
cdr3_aa: CASSEFGDLEELETQYF

v_call: TRBV18
cdr3_length: 20
d_call: -
cdr3_aa: CASSPGFPHEGWKGSYEQYF

v_call: TRBV27
cdr3_length: 13
d_call: -
cdr3_aa: CASSLYPRGEQFF

v_call: TRBV27
cdr3_length: 18
d_call: TRBD1
cdr3_aa: CASSYRDRGLLMNTEAFF

v_call: TRBV4-3
cdr3_length: 15
d_call: -
cdr3_aa: CASSQDRGRNYEQYF

v_call: TRBV19
cdr3_length: 19
d_call: -
cdr3_aa: CASSPLFGPSRSGANVLTF

v_call: TRBV19
cdr3_length: 17
d_call: TRBD1
cdr3_aa: CVNGGQGAPATNEKLFF

v_call: TRBV7-8
cdr3_length: 14
d_call: TRBD1
cdr3_aa: CASSLGTGGNEQFF

v_call: TRBV11-1
cdr3_length: 13
d_call: -
cdr3_aa: CASSFRDSYEQYF

v_call: TRBV10-3
cdr3_length: 15
d_call: TRBD2
cdr3_aa: CAISDEASGHYEQYF

v_call: TRBV11-2
cdr3_length: 14
d_call: -
cdr3_aa: CASSLDRVRYEQYF

v_call: TRBV28
cdr3_length: 24
d_call: -
cdr3_aa: CASSLRWAGTEFPGLGESPYEQYF

v_call: TRBV4-2
cdr3_length: 16
d_call: -
cdr3_aa: CASSQEIGVANEKLFF

v_call: TRBV11-3
cdr3_length: 13
d_call: -
cdr3_aa: CASSLGRGYEQYF

v_call: TRBV9
cdr3_length: 18
d_call: TRBD2
cdr3_aa: CASSTGTSGRSSYNEQFF

v_call: TRBV11-3
cdr3_length: 12
d_call: -
cdr3_aa: CASSLGRNEQFF

v_call: TRBV6-6
cdr3_length: 12
d_call: -
cdr3_aa: CASSPSTDTQYF

v_call: TRBV4-3
cdr3_length: 14
d_call: -
cdr3_aa: CASSQVWGGNEQYF

v_call: TRBV4-3
cdr3_length: 14
d_call: TRBD1
cdr3_aa: CASSHGTGINEQYF

v_call: TRBV7-7
cdr3_length: 15
d_call: -
cdr3_aa: CASSLEWSSYNEQFF

v_call: TRBV7-2
cdr3_length: 13
d_call: -
cdr3_aa: CASSLTGGSMGFF

v_call: TRBV9
cdr3_length: 12
d_call: -
cdr3_aa: CASSVSGDEQYF

v_call: TRBV9
cdr3_length: 12
d_call: -
cdr3_aa: CASSAGGTEAFF

v_call: TRBV5-6
cdr3_length: 15
d_call: -
cdr3_aa: CASTAGWAGTGELFF

v_call: TRBV6-1
cdr3_length: 17
d_call: -
cdr3_aa: CASSEEEFFSWLQPQHF

v_call: TRBV4-3
cdr3_length: 14
d_call: -
cdr3_aa: CASSQGQGTMEQFF

v_call: TRBV15
cdr3_length: 15
d_call: -
cdr3_aa: CATSNPKAGSPEAFF

v_call: TRBV11-3
cdr3_length: 14
d_call: -
cdr3_aa: CATSKAGLGQPQHF